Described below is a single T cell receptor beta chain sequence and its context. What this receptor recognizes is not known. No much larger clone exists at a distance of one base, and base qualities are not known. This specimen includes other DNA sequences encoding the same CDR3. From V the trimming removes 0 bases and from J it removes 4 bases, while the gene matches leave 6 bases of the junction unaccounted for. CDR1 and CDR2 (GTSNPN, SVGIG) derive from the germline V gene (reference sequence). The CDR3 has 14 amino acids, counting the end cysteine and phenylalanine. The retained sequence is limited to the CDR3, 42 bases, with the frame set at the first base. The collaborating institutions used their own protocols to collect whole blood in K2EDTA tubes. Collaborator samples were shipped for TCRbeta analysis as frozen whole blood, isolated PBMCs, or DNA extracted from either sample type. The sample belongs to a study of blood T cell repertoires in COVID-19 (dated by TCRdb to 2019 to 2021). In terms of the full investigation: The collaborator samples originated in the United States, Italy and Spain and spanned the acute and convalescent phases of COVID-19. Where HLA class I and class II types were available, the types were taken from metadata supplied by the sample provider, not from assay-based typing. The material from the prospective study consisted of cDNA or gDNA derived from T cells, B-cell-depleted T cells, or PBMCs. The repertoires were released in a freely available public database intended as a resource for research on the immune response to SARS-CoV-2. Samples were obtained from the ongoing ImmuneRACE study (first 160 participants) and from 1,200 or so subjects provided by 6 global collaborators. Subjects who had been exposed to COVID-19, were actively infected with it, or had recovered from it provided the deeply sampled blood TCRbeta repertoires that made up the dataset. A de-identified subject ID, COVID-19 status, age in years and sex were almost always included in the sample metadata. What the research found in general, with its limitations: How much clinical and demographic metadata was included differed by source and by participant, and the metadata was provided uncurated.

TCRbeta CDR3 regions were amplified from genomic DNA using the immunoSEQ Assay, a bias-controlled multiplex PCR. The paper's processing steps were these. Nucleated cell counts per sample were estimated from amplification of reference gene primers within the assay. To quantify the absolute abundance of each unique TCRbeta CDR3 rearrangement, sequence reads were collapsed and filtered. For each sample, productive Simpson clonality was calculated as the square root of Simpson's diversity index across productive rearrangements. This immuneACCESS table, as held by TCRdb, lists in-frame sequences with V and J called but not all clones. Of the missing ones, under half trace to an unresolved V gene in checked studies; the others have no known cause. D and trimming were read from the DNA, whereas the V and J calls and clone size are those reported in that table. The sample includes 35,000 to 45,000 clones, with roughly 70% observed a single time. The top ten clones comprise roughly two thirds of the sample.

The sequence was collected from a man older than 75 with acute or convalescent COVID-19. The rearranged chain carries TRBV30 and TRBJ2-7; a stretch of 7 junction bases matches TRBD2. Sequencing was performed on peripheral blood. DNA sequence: TGTGCCTGGAGTGTCGGATTAGCGGGTTACGAGCAGTACTTC. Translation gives CAWSVGLAGYEQYF. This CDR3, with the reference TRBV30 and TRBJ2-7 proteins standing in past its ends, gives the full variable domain SQTIHQWPATLVQPVGSPLSLECTVEGTSNPNLYWYRQAAGRGLQLLFYSVGIGQISSEVPQNLSASRPQDRQFILSSKKLLLSDSGFYLCAWSVGLAGYEQYFGPGTRLTVT.